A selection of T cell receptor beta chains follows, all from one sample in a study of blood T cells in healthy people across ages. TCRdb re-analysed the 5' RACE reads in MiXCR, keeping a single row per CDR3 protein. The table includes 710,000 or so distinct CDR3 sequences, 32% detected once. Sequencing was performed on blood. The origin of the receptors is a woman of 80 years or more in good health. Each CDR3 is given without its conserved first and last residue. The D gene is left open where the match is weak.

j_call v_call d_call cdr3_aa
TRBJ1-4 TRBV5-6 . ASSFWVNEKLF
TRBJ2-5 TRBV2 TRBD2 ASSEARGGPEY
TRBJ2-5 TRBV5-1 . ASSFSSYQGTQY
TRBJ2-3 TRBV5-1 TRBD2 ASSSDPGLAGNTQY
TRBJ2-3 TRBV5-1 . ASSSQGGGTDTQY
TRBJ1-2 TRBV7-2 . ASSSFAGGGAGYGYT
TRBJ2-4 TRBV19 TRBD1 ASSSGTGYINIQY
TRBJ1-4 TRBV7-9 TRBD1 ASSLQGVMEKRF
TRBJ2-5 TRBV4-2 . ASSRSDGQETQY
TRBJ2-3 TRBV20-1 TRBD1 SAGLRDRGTDTQY
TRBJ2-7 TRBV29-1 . SAETGRGYEQY
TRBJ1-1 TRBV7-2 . ASSLVAENTEAF
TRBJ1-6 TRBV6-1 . ASSRTPGSPLH
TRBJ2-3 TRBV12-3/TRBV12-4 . ASSFSTEWRRTDTQY
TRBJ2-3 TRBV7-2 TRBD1 ASSPYGTGVDTQY
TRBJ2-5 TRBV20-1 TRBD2 SARPSGLSQETQY
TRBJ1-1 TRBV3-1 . ASNQAIRPGTEAF
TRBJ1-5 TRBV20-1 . SAGTARRSPQH
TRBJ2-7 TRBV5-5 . ASSWGVLPYEQY
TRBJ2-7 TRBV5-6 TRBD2 ASSLDVAGVYEQY
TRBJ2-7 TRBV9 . ASSADPAESYEQY
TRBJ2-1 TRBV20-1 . SARPWVGAGYNEQF
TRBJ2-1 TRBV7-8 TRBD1 ASSLGQLSIHEQF
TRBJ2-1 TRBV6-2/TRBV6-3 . ASSYSGVLDEQF
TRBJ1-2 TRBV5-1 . ASSFELGARDGYT
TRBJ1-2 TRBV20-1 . SASGTGIRNYGYT
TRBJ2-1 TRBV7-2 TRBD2 ASSRGRGAYNEQF
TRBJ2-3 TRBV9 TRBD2 ASSPRGGAGTDTQY
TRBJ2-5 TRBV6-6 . ASSYSGQGETQY
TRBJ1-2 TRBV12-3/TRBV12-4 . ASSRTDNGYT
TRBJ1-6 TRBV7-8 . ASSVHRETYNSPLH
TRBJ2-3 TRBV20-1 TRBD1 SAITGGRDTDTQY
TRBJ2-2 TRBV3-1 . ASSQDLGANTGELF
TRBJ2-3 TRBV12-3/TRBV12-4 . ASSLDGGGTDMQY
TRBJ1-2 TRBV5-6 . ASSLVTSTSYGYT
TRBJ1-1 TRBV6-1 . ATRSDSLQYTEAF
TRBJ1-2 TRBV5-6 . ASSSTIYRDMDGYT
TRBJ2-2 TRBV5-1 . ASSLVGHPDTGELF
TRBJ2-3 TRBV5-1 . ATTPGATTDTQY
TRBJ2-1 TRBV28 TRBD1 VSSPGQAGNEQF
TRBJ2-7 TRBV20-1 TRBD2 STERGSPYEQY
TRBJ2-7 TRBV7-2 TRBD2 ASSFAGGPSYEQY
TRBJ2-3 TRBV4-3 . ASSQDLVERPDTQY
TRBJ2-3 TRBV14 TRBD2 ASSQGGGGARDTQY
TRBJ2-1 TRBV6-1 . ASIFSDTNEQF
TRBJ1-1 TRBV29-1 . SVGRPGNTEAF